One and the same sample provided the 17 T cell receptor beta chains below, sequenced in a study of cytomegalovirus exposure and HLA in healthy donors. Researchers ran the PCR with 60 Vbeta and 13 Jbeta primers. The repertoire was sequenced with immunoSEQ multiplex PCR; TCRdb's copy has only in-frame clones and lacks some. Among around 150,000 clones listed, roughly 80% were seen once. Sequenced: PBMCs. The receptors stem from a female donor in good health and CMV-seronegative.

This clone turned up a few times. The chain couples TRBV5-1 to TRBJ2-7, with D unresolved. Germline-derived CDR1 and CDR2 are SGHRS and YFSETQ. V lost 0 bases, J lost 6 bases, and 7 bases lay in between. This CDR3 is 12 amino acids long. Written as DNA, the CDR3 is TGCGCCAGCAGCTTGGCCGGGTCCGAGCAGTACTTC. It is translated as CASSLAGSEQYF.

V and J are TRBV30 and TRBJ1-5; D unclear. Germline V gives CDR1 GTSNPN, CDR2 SVGIG (reference sequence). V was cut by 2 bases and J by 3 bases, with 11 bases left in between. The CDR3 consists of 14 residues. The DNA of the CDR3 is TGTGCCTGGAGTCAAGGTAGCCCCAATCAGCCCCAGCATTTT. This translates into CAWSQGSPNQPQHF.

The chain combines TRBV5-1 with TRBJ2-2, with 10 bases identical to TRBD2. The junction had 10 bases not matched to a gene; V was cut back by 6 bases and J by 2 bases. Germline V CDR1 and CDR2: SGHRS, YFSETQ. CDR3 length: 17 amino acids. The CDR3 nucleotides are TGCGCCAGCAAACCGGGACTAGCGAAGCCAAACACCGGGGAGCTGTTTTTT. It translates to CASKPGLAKPNTGELFF.

This clone was counted only a few times. V usage is TRBV5-4 and J usage is TRBJ2-7; maybe TRBD1 (8 bases). The CDR3 runs 17 residues. The V end lost 4 bases, the J end lost 1 base, and 21 bases lay between the germline ends. Germline V gives CDR1 SGHNT, CDR2 YYREEE (reference sequence). The CDR3 sequence: CASSPWGGGQVSYEQYF. In DNA, the CDR3 is TGTGCCAGCAGCCCTTGGGGAGGGGGACAGGTATCCTACGAGCAGTACTTC.

The gene calls are TRBV21-1 and TRBJ2-5; the table's D gene call, TRBD2, was not cross checked with the DNA. TRBV21-1 represents a pseudogene. This CDR3 spans 18 amino acids. The CDR3 reads CASSKVFRASGSIVTQYF. CDR3 DNA sequence: TGTGCCAGCAGCAAAGTATTCCGGGCTAGCGGGAGTATTGTGACCCAGTACTTC.

V and J are TRBV5-1 and TRBJ1-2, with 10 bases lining up with TRBD1. Losses at the gene ends were 6 bases for V and 4 bases for J; bases not matched to a gene: 6. CDR3 length equals 14 residues. CDR1 SGHRS and CDR2 YFSETQ come from the germline V gene. CDR3 coding DNA: TGCGCCAGCAACTGGGACAGGGGAATCTATGGCTACACCTTC. Encoded protein: CASNWDRGIYGYTF.

This chain joins TRBV5-4 and TRBJ2-7; 9 bases line up with TRBD2. The CDR3 has 15 amino acids. V dropped 0 bases and J dropped 5; count of bases not matched to a gene: 6. The germline gives CDR1 SGHNT, CDR2 YYREEE (reference sequence). The CDR3 coding sequence is TGTGCCAGCAGCTTGGGCGGGGGGGTTCCCAACGAGCAGTACTTC. Translation gives CASSLGGGVPNEQYF.

This sequence joins TRBV2 and TRBJ2-7; 9 bases agree with TRBD1. The CDR3 extends over 13 amino acids. Germline CDR1 SNHLY, CDR2 FYNNEI. The trim removed 6 bases at V and 6 bases at J, leaving 6 bases unmatched. The CDR3 region is CASSRDRVSEQYF. The CDR3, as DNA: TGTGCCAGCAGCCGGGACAGGGTGAGCGAGCAGTACTTC.

The V and J genes are TRBV30 and TRBJ1-4; D uncertain. CDR3 length: 12 residues. V was pared by 2 bases and J by 4 bases, with 5 bases between. Germline CDR1 reads GTSNPN; CDR2 reads SVGIG (reference sequence). The CDR3 loop is CAWSLYNEKLFF. DNA of the CDR3: TGTGCCTGGAGTCTGTATAATGAAAAACTGTTTTTT.

The CDR3 nucleotides are TGTGCCAGCTCACCACCGGGACAGAACTATGGCTACACCTTC. Amino acid sequence: CASSPPGQNYGYTF. V usage is TRBV18 and J usage is TRBJ1-2; TRBD1 matches at 7 bases. The CDR3 spans 14 residues. V was pared by 0 bases and J by 2 bases, with 0 bases of the junction left unmatched. Germline V CDR1 and CDR2: KGHSH, LQKENI.

The chain uses TRBV5-4 and TRBJ2-2; 9 bases agree with TRBD1. V was clipped by 4 bases and J by 1 base; unmatched bases: 8. From germline, CDR1 is SGHNT and CDR2 YYREEE (reference sequence). The CDR3 has 17 residues. Here the CDR3 DNA reads TGTGCCAGCAGCCGGGGACAGGGAACGGGGAACACCGGGGAGCTGTTTTTT. Translated: CASSRGQGTGNTGELFF.

This chain links TRBV7-9 with TRBJ2-2; D is ambiguous. Germline values: CDR1 SEHNR, CDR2 FQNEAQ (reference sequence). Trimming removed 1 base at V and 6 bases at J, with 6 bases between. The CDR3 extends over 13 amino acids. The CDR3 spells CASSLVESGELFF. In DNA, the CDR3 is TGTGCCAGCAGCTTAGTCGAGTCCGGGGAGCTGTTTTTT.

This clone came up once. The genes are TRBV5-1 and TRBJ1-3; TRBD1 agrees at 7 bases. The CDR3 has 16 residues. V lost 0 bases and J lost 5; bases outside the gene matches: 8. Per germline, CDR1 SGHRS and CDR2 YFSETQ. The CDR3 DNA reads as TGCGCCAGCAGCTTGGGCCGACAGGGCCCTCGAAACACCATATATTTT. Its translation is CASSLGRQGPRNTIYF.

The chain uses TRBV5-1 and TRBJ2-3; D uncertain. V dropped 2 bases and J dropped 5 bases, with 9 bases sitting between them. The CDR3 consists of 13 residues. CDR1 and CDR2 (germline): SGHRS, YFSETQ. CDR3 sequence reads: CASSFYTGDTQYF. The CDR3 DNA reads TGCGCCAGCAGCTTCTATACCGGAGATACGCAGTATTTT.

V usage is TRBV7-8 and J usage is TRBJ2-5, with a tentative D call TRBD1 (5 bases). Germline CDR1 is SGHVS and CDR2 is FQNEAQ. With 0 bases removed from V and 5 bases from J, the gap between germline ends came to 10 bases. This CDR3 contains 14 residues. The CDR3 DNA follows: TGTGCCAGCAGCTTAGCGACAGAAGGGGAGACCCAGTACTTC. The encoded protein is CASSLATEGETQYF.

This clone was counted only a few times. This rearrangement joins TRBV6-5 to TRBJ1-4; 7 bases agree with TRBD1. CDR1 and CDR2 from the germline V gene are MNHEY and SVGAGI. The CDR3 is 14 residues long. V shed 5 bases, J shed 5 bases, and the junction held 5 bases outside the gene matches. DNA of the CDR3: TGTGCCAGCAGTCGCGGGACAGCCAATGAAAAACTGTTTTTT. This sequence encodes CASSRGTANEKLFF.

The V gene is TRBV19, the J gene TRBJ2-6; tentative D call: TRBD1 (6 bases). With 5 bases removed from V and 6 bases from J, the gap between germline ends came to 17 bases. Germline-derived CDR1 and CDR2 are LNHDA and SQIVND (reference sequence). The CDR3 runs 16 residues. In DNA form, the CDR3 reads TGTGCCAGTAGTCCGCTGGACAGCCGTTTGGCCAACGTCCTGACTTTC. It specifies CASSPLDSRLANVLTF.